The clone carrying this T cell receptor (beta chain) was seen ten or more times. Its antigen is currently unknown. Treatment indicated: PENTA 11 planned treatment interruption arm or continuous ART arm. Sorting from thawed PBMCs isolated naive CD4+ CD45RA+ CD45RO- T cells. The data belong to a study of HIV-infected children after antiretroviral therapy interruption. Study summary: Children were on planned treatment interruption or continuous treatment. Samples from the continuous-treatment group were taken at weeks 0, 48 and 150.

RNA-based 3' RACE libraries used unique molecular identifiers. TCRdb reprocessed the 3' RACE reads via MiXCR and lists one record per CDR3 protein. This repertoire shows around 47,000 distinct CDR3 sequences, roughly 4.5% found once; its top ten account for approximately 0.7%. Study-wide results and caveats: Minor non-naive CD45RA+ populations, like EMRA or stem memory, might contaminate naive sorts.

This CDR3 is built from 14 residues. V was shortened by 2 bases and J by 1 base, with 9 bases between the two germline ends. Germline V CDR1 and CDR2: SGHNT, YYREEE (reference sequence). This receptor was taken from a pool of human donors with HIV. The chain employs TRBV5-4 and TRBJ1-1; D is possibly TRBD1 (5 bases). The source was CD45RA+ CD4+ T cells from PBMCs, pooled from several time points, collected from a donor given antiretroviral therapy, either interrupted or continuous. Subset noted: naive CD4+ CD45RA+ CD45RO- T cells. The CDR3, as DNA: TGTGCCAGCAGCTTTTTTGGGGGGAACACTGAAGCTTTCTTT. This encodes CASSFFGGNTEAFF.